This TCR beta chain was profiled in a study of T cell responses to AZD1222 COVID-19 vaccine. Some clones are missing from TCRdb's copy, which holds only in-frame ones; the method was immunoSEQ multiplex PCR. The profile shows 150,000 or so clones, 90% to 95% of them singletons. The CDR3 spans 17 residues. The J segment lost 3 bases and the V segment lost 3 bases, leaving 6 bases of the junction unmatched. The germline V gene has CDR1 SGHDT and CDR2 YYEEEE. This sequence originates from an adult who received the AZD1222 COVID-19 vaccine. The source material was peripheral blood, sampled 28 days after the second AZD1222 dose. This sequence joins TRBV5-6 and TRBJ2-2; 12 bases are a match to TRBD1. CDR3 protein: CASSSLGQGAYTGELFF. The CDR3 coding sequence is TGTGCCAGCAGCTCCCTGGGACAGGGGGCTTACACCGGGGAGCTGTTTTTT.